One and the same sample provided the 10 T cell receptor beta chains below, sequenced in a study of cytomegalovirus exposure and HLA in healthy donors listed by TCRdb under 2017. Library construction relied on the immunoSEQ multiplex PCR assay. For the multiplex PCR, a mixture combining 60 forward primers for TCR Vbeta segments and 13 reverse primers for TCR Jbeta segments was used. TCRdb re-hosts the immuneACCESS table, in-frame sequences only. Its copies lack some clones; in the studies checked, an unresolved V gene accounts for under half of them, and the cause for the rest is not known. The sample table lists 90,000 to 110,000 clones, roughly 70% of them with a count of one. Clones ranked in the top ten supply around 8% of the sample. Sequenced sample: PBMCs. The receptors here all came from a man aged 40-55 years in good health and CMV-seronegative.

The J gene is TRBJ1-2, the V gene TRBV6-5; TRBD1 is a possible D gene (6 bases). The CDR3 has 16 residues. Trimming cost V 0 bases and J 3 bases, with 14 bases left between them. The germline gives CDR1 MNHEY, CDR2 SVGAGI. The CDR3 sequence: CASSYSIPDRDYGYTF. In DNA, the CDR3 is TGTGCCAGCAGTTACTCGATCCCGGACAGAGACTATGGCTACACCTTC.

DNA for the CDR3: TGTGCCAGCAGGGGAAGAGGGCTACTTCAGTACTTC. The encoded protein is CASRGRGLLQYF. The rearrangement uses TRBV5-6 and TRBJ2-7, with a weak D call TRBD2 (5 bases). Trimming left V 5 bases short and J 10 bases short, with 16 bases between. This CDR3 is built from 12 residues. From germline, CDR1 is SGHDT and CDR2 YYEEEE. The full variable domain, in which reference TRBV5-6 and TRBJ2-7 provide the parts outside the CDR3, is DAGVTQSPTHLIKTRGQQVTLRCSPKSGHDTVSWYQQALGQGPQFIFQYYEEEERQRGNFPDRFSGHQFPNYSSELNVNALLLGDSALYLCASRGRGLLQYFGPGTRLTVT.

The chain links TRBV29-1 to TRBJ1-2; possibly TRBD1 for D (5 bases). The V end lost 6 bases, the J end lost 2 bases, and 7 bases lay between the germline ends. CDR3 length: 11 amino acids. CDR1 and CDR2 (germline): SQVTM, ANQGSEA. The CDR3 nucleotides read TGCAGCGTCGGACAAAACTATGGCTACACCTTC. Translation: CSVGQNYGYTF.

The rearrangement uses TRBV5-4 and TRBJ2-5, with D possibly matching TRBD2 (6 bases). This CDR3 contains 16 residues. CDR1 is SGHNT, CDR2 YYREEE, per germline (reference sequence). Trimming pared 0 bases from V and 2 bases from J, leaving 14 bases between. The CDR3 bases are TGTGCCAGCAGCTTGGATGTATGGGGGACTCAAGAGACCCAGTACTTC. This translates into CASSLDVWGTQETQYF.

The CDR3 nucleotides are TGCGCCAGCAGCTTGGGGGTGGGCGCGAACACCGGGGAGCTGTTTTTT. This codes for CASSLGVGANTGELFF. The chain combines TRBV5-1 with TRBJ2-2, with unresolved D. V was pared by 0 bases and J by 0 bases, with 9 bases between. CDR3 length equals 16 residues. Germline CDR1 reads SGHRS; CDR2 reads YFSETQ.

The chain is built from TRBV6-5 and TRBJ1-1; a possible D gene is TRBD1 (5 bases). Deletions cut 2 bases from V and 12 bases from J, with 10 bases between. The germline V gene has CDR1 MNHEY and CDR2 SVGAGI. The CDR3 is 11 amino acids. CDR3 amino acids: CASSYVGGTFF. Written as DNA, the CDR3 is TGTGCCAGCAGTTACGTGGGGGGGACTTTCTTT.

The chain links TRBV4-2 to TRBJ2-1, with 9 bases identical to TRBD1. Germline CDR1 reads LGHNA; CDR2 reads YNFKEQ. Germline trimming cut 0 bases from V and 8 bases from J; bases unmatched to any gene: 11. The CDR3 runs 17 residues. Here the CDR3 DNA reads TGTGCCAGCAGCCAAGATGGGACCGGGACAGGGTTTTATGAGCAGTTCTTC. Its translation: CASSQDGTGTGFYEQFF.

V is TRBV12-5 and J is TRBJ2-5; 7 bases are shared with TRBD2. The CDR3 sequence is 17 residues long. V shed 0 bases, J shed 5 bases, and the junction held 12 bases outside the gene matches. The germline CDR1 and CDR2 sequences are LGHNT and FRNRAP. The CDR3 here is CASGLVPSVAGEETQYF. CDR3 DNA sequence: TGTGCTAGTGGTTTGGTACCCTCAGTGGCGGGGGAGGAGACCCAGTACTTC.

The J gene is TRBJ2-7, the V gene TRBV6-5; the match to TRBD2 covers 8 bases. Trimming took 6 bases from V and 0 from J; bases not matched to a gene: 7. From germline, CDR1 is MNHEY and CDR2 SVGAGI. This CDR3 region has 15 residues. CDR3 protein: CASRPTSGISYEQYF. CDR3 sequence (DNA): TGTGCCAGCAGACCTACTAGCGGTATCTCCTACGAGCAGTACTTC.

The chain couples TRBV7-2 to TRBJ1-6; the D is unclear. This CDR3 has 14 residues. The V gene's germline CDR1 is SGHTA and CDR2 FQGNSA. The germline V and J ends were trimmed by 2 bases and 5 bases, with 7 bases remaining between them. As DNA, the CDR3 is TGTGCCAGCAGCTTATTACAAGATAATTCACCCCTCCACTTT. Protein product: CASSLLQDNSPLHF. Full variable domain (outside the CDR3, taken from reference TRBV7-2 and TRBJ1-6): GAGVSQSPSNKVTEKGKDVELRCDPISGHTALYWYRQSLGQGLEFLIYFQGNSAPDKSGLPSDRFSAERTGGSVSTLTIQRTQQEDSAVYLCASSLLQDNSPLHFGNGTRLTVT.